This section outlines one TCR beta chain sequence together with its context. Its antigen remains unidentified. The PCR made use of 60 Vbeta and 13 Jbeta primers. Profiling relied on immunoSEQ multiplex PCR, and the TCRdb table lists in-frame clones only, not all of them. This sample has 100,000 to 150,000 clones, with roughly 73% found just once. The sample belongs to a study of cytomegalovirus exposure and HLA in healthy donors. General observations from the study: Certain indistinguishable V segments, among them TRBV6-2 and TRBV6-3, were excluded.

The CDR3 sequence is 13 residues long. The V and J ends lost 0 bases and 1 base respectively, with 4 bases between them. From germline, CDR1 is SGHKS and CDR2 YYEKEE (reference sequence). The sequence derives from a man in his fifties or sixties in good health and CMV-seropositive. Sequenced sample: PBMCs. This chain joins TRBV5-5 and TRBJ1-1; no clear D. The CDR3: CASSLGGNTEAFF. The CDR3, as DNA: TGTGCCAGCAGCTTGGGCGGGAACACTGAAGCTTTCTTT.